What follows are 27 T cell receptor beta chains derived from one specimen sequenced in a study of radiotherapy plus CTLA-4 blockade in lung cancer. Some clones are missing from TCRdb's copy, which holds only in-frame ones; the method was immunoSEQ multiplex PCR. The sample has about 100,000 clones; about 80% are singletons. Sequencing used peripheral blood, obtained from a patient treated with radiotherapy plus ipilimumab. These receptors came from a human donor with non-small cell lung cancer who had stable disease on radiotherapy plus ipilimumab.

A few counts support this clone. The CDR3 DNA reads TGTGCCAGCAGCCAATTTAGGGGCTATGGCTACACCTTC. This codes for CASSQFRGYGYTF. The chain joins TRBV14 to TRBJ1-2; D perhaps matches TRBD1 (5 bases). The CDR3 loop spans 13 amino acids. The V and J ends lost 2 bases and 4 bases respectively, with 8 bases between them. Germline V lookup: CDR1 SGHDN, CDR2 FVKESK. Full variable domain (outside the CDR3, taken from reference TRBV14 and TRBJ1-2): EAGVTQFPSHSVIEKGQTVTLRCDPISGHDNLYWYRRVMGKEIKFLLHFVKESKQDESGMPNNRFLAERTGGTYSTLKVQPAELEDSGVYFCASSQFRGYGYTFGSGTRLTVV.

CDR3: CASSGAYEQYF. DNA of the CDR3: TGTGCCAGCAGCGGAGCCTACGAGCAGTACTTC. The chain links TRBV5-6 to TRBJ2-7; D ambiguous. The CDR3 covers 11 residues. Germline V CDR1 and CDR2: SGHDT, YYEEEE. V was clipped by 4 bases and J by 2 bases, with 4 bases between them.

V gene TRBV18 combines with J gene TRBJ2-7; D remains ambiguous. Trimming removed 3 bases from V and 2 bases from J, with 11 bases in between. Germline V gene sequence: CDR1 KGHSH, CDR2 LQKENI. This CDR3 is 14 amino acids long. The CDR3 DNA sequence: TGTGCCAGCTCACCCGCCCTAGGGCCCTACGAGCAGTACTTC. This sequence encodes CASSPALGPYEQYF.

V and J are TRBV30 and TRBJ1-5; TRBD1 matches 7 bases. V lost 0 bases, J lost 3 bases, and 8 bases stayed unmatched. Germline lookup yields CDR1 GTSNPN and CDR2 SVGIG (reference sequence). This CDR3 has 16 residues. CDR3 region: CAWSVGGTVVNQPQHF. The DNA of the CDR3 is TGTGCCTGGAGTGTAGGAGGGACAGTTGTCAATCAGCCCCAGCATTTT. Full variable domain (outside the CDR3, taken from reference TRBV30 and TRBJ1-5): SQTIHQWPATLVQPVGSPLSLECTVEGTSNPNLYWYRQAAGRGLQLLFYSVGIGQISSEVPQNLSASRPQDRQFILSSKKLLLSDSGFYLCAWSVGGTVVNQPQHFGDGTRLSIL.

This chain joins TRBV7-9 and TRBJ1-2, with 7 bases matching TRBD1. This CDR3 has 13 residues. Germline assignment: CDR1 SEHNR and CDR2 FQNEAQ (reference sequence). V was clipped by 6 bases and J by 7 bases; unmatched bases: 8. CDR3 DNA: TGTGCCAGCAGGGGGGACAGAGATTTTGGCTACACCTTC. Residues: CASRGDRDFGYTF.

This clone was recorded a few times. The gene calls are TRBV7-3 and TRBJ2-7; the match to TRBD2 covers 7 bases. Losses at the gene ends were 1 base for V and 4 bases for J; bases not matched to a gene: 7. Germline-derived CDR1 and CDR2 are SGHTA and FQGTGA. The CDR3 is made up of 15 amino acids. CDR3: CASSLMGGSPYEQYF. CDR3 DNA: TGTGCCAGCAGCTTAATGGGGGGGAGCCCATACGAGCAGTACTTC.

The CDR3 spells CASSLGGPEAFF. In nucleotides, the CDR3 is TGTGCCAGCAGCTTAGGGGGCCCTGAAGCTTTCTTT. The chain has TRBV5-6 and TRBJ1-1; 7 nucleotides match TRBD1. Unmatched junction bases numbered 1, after V lost 2 bases and J lost 6 bases. The CDR3 totals 12 residues. In germline, CDR1 is SGHDT, CDR2 YYEEEE. Full variable domain (missing parts from reference TRBV5-6 and TRBJ1-1): DAGVTQSPTHLIKTRGQQVTLRCSPKSGHDTVSWYQQALGQGPQFIFQYYEEEERQRGNFPDRFSGHQFPNYSSELNVNALLLGDSALYLCASSLGGPEAFFGQGTRLTVV.

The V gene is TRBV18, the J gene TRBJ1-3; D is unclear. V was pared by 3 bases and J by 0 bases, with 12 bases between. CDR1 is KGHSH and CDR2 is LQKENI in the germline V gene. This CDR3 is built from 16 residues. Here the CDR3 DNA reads TGTGCCAGCTCACCCCCCGGGCGTCTCTCTGGAAACACCATATATTTT. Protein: CASSPPGRLSGNTIYF.

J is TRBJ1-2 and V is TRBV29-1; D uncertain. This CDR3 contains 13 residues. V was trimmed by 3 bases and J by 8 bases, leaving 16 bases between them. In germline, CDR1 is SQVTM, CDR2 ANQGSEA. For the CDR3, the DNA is TGCAGCGTTGACTGGACCCACAGTCGGGGCTACACCTTC. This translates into CSVDWTHSRGYTF.

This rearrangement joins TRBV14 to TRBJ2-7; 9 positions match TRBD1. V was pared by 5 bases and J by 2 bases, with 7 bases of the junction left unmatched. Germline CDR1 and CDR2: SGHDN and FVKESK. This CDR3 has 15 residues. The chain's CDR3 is CASSDARDRAYEQYF. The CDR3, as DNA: TGTGCCAGCAGCGACGCCCGGGACAGGGCCTACGAGCAGTACTTC.

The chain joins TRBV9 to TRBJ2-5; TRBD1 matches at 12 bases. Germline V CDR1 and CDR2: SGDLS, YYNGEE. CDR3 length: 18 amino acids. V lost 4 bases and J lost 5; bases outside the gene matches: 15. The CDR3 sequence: CASSPGQGALSFWETQYF. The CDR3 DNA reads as TGTGCCAGCAGCCCGGGACAGGGGGCGTTGAGTTTTTGGGAGACCCAGTACTTC.

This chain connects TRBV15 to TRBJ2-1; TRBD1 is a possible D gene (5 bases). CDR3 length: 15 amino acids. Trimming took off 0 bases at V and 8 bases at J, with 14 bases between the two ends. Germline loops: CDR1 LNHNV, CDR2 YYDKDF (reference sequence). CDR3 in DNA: TGTGCCACCAGCAGAGATCTGCAGGGTGGGGATGAGCAGTTCTTC. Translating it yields CATSRDLQGGDEQFF.

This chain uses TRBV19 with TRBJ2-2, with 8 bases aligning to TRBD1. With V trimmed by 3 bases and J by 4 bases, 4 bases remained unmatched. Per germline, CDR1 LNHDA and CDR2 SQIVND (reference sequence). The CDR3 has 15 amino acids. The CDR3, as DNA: TGTGCCAGTAGTATCCGGACAGGGAGCACCGGGGAGCTGTTTTTT. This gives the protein CASSIRTGSTGELFF.

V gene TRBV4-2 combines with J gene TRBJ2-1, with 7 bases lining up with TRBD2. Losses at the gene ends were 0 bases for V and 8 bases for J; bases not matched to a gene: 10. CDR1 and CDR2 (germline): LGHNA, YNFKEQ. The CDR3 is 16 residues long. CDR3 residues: CASSQEGGGSVDEQFF. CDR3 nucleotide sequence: TGTGCCAGCAGCCAAGAAGGTGGCGGGAGTGTCGATGAGCAGTTCTTC.

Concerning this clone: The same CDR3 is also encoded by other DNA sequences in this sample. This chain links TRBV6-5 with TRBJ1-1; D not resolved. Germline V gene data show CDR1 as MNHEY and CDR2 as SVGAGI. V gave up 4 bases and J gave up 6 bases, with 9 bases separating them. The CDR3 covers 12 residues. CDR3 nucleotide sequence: TGTGCCAGCAGTTCGCCGGGTCCTGAAGCTTTCTTT. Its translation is CASSSPGPEAFF.

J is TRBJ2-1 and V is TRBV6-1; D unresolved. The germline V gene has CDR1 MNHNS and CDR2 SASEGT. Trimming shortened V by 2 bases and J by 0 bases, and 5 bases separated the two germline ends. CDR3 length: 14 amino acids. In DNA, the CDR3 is TGTGCCAGCAGTGAATGGGGCTCCTACAATGAGCAGTTCTTC. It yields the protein CASSEWGSYNEQFF.

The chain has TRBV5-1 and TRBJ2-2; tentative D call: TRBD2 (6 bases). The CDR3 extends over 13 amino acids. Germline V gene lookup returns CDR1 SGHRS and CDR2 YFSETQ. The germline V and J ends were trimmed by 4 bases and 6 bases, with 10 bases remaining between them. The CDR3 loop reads CASSPREAGELFF. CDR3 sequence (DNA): TGCGCCAGCAGCCCCAGGGAGGCCGGGGAGCTGTTTTTT. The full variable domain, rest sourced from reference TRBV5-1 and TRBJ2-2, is KAGVTQTPRYLIKTRGQQVTLSCSPISGHRSVSWYQQTPGQGLQFLFEYFSETQRNKGNFPGRFSGRQFSNSRSEMNVSTLELGDSALYLCASSPREAGELFFGEGSRLTVL.

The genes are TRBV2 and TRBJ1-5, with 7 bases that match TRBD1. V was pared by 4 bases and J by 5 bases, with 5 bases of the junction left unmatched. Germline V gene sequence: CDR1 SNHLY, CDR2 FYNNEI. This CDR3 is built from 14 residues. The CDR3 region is CASSGQGIHQPQHF. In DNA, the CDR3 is TGTGCCAGCAGTGGACAGGGAATCCATCAGCCCCAGCATTTT.

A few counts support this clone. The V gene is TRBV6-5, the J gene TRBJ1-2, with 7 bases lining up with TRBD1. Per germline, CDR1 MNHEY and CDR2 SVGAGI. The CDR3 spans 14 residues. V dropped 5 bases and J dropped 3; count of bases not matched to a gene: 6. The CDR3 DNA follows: TGTGCCAGCAGTGAACAGGGGAGGTACTATGGCTACACCTTC. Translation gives CASSEQGRYYGYTF.

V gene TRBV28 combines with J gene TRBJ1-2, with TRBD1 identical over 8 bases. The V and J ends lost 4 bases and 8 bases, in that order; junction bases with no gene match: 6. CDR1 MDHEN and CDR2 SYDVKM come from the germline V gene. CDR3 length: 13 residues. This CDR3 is CASSSRGLRGYTF. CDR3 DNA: TGTGCCAGCAGTTCCAGGGGGCTTAGAGGCTACACCTTC.

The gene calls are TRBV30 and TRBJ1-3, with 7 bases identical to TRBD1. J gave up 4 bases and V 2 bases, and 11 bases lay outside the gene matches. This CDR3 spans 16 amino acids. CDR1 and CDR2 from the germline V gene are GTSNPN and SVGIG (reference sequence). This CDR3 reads CAWSIRTGAGGNTIYF. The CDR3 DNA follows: TGTGCCTGGAGTATTCGAACAGGGGCGGGAGGAAACACCATATATTTT.

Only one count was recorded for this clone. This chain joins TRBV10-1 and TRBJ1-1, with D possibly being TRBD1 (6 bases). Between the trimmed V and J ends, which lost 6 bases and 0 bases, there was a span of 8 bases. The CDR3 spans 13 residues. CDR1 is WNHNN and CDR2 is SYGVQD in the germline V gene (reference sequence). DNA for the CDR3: TGCGCCAGCAGGGACAGTTTGAACACTGAAGCTTTCTTT. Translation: CASRDSLNTEAFF.

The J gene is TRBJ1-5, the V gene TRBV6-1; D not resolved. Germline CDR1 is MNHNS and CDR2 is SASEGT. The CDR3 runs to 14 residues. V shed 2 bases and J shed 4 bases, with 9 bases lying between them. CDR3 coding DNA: TGTGCCAGCAGTGAATCGTGGGGTAATCAGCCCCAGCATTTT. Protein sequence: CASSESWGNQPQHF.

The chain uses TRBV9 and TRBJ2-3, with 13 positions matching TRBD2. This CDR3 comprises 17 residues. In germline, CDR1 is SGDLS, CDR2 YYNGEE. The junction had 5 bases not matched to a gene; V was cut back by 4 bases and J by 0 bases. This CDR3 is CASSHGTSGTSTDTQYF. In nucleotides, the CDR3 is TGTGCCAGCAGCCACGGGACTAGCGGGACTAGCACAGATACGCAGTATTTT.

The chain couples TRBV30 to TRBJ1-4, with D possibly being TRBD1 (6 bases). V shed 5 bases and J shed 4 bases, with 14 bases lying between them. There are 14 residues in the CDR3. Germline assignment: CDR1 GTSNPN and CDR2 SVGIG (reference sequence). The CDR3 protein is CAWGTGANNEKLFF. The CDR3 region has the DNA TGTGCCTGGGGGACGGGGGCTAATAATGAAAAACTGTTTTTT. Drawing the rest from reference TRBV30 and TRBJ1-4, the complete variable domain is SQTIHQWPATLVQPVGSPLSLECTVEGTSNPNLYWYRQAAGRGLQLLFYSVGIGQISSEVPQNLSASRPQDRQFILSSKKLLLSDSGFYLCAWGTGANNEKLFFGSGTQLSVL.

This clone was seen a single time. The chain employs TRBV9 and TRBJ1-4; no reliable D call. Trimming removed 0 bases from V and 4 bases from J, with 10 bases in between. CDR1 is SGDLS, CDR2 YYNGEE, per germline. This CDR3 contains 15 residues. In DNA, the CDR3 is TGTGCCAGCAGCGTAGACCCAGGCAGTAATGAAAAACTGTTTTTT. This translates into CASSVDPGSNEKLFF.

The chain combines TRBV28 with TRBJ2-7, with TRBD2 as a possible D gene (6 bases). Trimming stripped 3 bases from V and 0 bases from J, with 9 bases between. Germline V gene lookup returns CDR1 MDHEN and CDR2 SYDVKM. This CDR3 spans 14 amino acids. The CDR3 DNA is TGTGCCAGCAGTTTCCAGGGAGGCTCCTACGAGCAGTACTTC. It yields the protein CASSFQGGSYEQYF.